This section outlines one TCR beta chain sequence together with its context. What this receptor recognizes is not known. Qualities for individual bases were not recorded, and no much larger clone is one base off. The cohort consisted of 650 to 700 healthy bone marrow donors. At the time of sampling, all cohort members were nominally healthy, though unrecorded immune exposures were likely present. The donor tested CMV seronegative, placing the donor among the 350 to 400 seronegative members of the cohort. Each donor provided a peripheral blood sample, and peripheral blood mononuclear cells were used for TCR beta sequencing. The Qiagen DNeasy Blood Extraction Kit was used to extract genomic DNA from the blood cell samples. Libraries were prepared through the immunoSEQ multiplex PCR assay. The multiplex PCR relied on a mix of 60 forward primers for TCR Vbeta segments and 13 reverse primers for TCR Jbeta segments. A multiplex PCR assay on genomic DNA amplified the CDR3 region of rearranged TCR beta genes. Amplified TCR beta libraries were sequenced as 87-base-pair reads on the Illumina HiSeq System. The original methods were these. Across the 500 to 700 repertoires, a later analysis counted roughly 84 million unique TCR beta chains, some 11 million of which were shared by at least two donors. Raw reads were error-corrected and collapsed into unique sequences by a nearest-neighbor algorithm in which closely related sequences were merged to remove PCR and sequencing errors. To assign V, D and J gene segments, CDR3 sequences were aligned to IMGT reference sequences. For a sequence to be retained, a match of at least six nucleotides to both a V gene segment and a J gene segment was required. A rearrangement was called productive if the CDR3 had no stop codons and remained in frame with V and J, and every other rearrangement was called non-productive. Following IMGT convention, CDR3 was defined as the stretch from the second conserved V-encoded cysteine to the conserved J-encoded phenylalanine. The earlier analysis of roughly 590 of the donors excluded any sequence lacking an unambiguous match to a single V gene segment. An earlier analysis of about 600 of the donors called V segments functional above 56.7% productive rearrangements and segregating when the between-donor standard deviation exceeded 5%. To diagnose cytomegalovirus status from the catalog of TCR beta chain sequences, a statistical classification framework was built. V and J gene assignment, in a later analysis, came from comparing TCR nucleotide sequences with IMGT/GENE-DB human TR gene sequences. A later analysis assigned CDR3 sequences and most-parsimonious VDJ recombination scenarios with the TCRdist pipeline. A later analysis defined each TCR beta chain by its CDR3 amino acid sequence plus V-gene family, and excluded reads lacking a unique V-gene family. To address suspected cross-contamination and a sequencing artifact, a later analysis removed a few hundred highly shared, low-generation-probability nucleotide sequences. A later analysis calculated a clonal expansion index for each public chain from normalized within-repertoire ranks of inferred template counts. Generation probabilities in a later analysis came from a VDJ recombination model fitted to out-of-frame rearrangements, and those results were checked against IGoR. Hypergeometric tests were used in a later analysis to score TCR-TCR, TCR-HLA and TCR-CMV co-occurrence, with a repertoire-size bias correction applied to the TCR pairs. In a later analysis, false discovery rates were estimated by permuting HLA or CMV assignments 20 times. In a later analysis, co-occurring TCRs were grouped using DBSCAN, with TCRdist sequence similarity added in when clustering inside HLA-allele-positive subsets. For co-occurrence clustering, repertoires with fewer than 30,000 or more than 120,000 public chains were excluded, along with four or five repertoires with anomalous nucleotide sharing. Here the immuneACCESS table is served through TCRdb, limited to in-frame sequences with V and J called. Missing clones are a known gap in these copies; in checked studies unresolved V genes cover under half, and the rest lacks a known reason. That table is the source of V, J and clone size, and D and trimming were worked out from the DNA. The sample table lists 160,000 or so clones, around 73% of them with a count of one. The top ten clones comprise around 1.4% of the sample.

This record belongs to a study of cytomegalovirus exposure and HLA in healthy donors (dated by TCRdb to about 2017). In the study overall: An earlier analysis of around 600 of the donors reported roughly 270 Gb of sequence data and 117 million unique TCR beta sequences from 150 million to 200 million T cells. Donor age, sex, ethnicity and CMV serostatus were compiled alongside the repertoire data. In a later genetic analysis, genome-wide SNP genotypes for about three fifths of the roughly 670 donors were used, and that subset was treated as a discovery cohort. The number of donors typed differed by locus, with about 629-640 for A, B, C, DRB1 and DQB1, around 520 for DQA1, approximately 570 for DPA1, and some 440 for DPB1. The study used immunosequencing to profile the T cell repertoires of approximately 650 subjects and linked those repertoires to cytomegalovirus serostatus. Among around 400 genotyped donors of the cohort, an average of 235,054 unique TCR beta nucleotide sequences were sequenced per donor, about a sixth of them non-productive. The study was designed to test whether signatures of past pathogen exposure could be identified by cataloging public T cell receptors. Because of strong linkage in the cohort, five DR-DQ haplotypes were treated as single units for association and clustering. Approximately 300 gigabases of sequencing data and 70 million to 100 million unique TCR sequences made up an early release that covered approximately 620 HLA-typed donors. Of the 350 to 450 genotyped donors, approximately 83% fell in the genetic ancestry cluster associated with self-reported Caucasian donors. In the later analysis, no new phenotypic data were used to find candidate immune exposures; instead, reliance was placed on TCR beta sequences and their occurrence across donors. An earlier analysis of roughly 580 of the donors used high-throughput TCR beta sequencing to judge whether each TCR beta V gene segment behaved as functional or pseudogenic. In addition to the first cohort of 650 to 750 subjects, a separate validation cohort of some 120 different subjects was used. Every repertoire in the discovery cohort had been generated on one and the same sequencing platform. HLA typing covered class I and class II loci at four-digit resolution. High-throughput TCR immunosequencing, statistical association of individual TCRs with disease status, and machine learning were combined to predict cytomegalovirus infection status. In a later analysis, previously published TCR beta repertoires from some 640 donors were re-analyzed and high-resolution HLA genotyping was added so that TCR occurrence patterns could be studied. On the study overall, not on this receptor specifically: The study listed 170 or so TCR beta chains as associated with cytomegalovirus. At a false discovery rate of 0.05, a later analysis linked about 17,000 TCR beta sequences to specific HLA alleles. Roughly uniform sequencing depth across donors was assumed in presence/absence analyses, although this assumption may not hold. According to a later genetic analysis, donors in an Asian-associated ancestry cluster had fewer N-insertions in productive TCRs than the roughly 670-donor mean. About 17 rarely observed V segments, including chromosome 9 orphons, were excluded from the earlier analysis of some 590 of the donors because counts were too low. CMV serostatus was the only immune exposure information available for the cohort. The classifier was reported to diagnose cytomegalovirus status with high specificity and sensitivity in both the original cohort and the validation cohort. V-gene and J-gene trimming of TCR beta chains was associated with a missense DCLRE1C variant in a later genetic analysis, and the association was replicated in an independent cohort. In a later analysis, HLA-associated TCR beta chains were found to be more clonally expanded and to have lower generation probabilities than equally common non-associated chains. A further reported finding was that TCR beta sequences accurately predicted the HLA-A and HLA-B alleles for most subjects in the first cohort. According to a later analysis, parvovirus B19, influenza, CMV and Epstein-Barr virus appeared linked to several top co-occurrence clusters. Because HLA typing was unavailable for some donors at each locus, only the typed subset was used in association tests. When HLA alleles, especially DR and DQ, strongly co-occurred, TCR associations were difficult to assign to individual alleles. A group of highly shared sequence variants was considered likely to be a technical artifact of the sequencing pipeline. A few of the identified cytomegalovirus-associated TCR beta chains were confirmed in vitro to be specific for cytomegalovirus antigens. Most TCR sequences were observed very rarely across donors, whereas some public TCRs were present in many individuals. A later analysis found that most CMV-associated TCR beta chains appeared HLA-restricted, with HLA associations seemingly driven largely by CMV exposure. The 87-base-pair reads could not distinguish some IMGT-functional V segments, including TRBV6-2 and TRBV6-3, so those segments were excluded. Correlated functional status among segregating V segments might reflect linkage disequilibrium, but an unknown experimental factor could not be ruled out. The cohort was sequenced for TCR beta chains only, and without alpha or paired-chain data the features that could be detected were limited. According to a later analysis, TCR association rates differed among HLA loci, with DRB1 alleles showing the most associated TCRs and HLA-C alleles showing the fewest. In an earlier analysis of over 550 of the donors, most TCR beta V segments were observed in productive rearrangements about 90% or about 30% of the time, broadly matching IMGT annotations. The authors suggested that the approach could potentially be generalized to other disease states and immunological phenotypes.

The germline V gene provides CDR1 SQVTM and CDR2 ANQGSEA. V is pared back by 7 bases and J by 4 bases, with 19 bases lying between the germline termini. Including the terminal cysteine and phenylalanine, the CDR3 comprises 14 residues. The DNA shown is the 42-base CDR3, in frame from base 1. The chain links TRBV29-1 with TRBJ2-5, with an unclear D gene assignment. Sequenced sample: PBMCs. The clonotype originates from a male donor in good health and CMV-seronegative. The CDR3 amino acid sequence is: CSALPSISGETQYF. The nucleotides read TGCAGCGCGCTACCGTCTATTTCGGGAGAGACCCAGTACTTC.